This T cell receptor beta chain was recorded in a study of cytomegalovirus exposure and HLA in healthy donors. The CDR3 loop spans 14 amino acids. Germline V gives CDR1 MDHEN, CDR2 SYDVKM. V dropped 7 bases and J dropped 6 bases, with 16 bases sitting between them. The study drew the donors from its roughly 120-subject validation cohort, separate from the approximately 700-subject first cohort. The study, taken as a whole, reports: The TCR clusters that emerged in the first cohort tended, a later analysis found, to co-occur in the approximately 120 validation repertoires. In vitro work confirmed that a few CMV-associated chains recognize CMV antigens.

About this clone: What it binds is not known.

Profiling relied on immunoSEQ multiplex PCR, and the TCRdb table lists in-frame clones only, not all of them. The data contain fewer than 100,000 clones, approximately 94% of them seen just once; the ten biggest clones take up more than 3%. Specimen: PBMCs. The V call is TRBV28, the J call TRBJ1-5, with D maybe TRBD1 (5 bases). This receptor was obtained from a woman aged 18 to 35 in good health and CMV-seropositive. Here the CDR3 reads CASTRGDRLQPQHF. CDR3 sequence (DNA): TGTGCCAGCACTCGGGGGGATCGGCTTCAGCCCCAGCATTTT.